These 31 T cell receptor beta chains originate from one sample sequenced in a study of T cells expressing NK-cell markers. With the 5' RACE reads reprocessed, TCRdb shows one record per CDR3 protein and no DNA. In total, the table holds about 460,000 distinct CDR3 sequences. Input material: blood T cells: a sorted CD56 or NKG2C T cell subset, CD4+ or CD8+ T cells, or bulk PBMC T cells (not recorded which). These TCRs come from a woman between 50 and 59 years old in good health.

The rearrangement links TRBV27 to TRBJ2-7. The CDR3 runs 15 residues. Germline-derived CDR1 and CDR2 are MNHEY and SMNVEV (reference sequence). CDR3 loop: CASSLRKGSSYEQYF.

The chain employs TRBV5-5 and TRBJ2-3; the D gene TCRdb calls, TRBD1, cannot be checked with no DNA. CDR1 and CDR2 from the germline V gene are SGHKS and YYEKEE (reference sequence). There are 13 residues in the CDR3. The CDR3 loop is CASSGQMKYTQYF.

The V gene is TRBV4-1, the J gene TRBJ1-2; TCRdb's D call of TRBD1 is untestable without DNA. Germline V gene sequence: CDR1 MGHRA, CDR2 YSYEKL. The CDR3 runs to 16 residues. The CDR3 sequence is CASSQDSGTAGYGYTF.

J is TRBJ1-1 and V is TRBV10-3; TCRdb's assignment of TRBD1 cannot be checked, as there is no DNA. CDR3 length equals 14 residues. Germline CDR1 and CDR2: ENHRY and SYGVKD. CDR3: CATTSTGVNTEAFF.

CDR3 protein: CASSYTLGRTEAFF. The J gene is TRBJ1-1, the V gene TRBV11-3. Per germline, CDR1 SGHNT and CDR2 YENEEA. This CDR3 has 14 residues.

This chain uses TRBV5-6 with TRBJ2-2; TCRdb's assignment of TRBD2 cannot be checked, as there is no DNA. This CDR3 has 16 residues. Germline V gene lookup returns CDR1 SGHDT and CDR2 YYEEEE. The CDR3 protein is CASSLRTSAISGELFF.

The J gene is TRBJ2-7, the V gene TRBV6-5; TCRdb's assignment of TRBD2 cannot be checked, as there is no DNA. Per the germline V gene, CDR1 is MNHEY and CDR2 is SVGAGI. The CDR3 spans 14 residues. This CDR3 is CASSMGTSGKEQYF.

CDR3 amino acids: CASSFRQGTNNEQFF. This chain uses TRBV12-3 or TRBV12-4 with TRBJ2-1; as DNA is missing, the TRBD1 call by TCRdb cannot be tested. The CDR3 sequence is 15 residues long.

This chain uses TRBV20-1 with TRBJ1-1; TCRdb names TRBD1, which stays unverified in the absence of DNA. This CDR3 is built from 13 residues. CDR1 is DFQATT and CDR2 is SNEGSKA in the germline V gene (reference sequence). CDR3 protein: CSASPTSGPQAFF.

The CDR3: CASTNLVETQYF. This chain joins TRBV21-1 and TRBJ2-5; TCRdb's D call of TRBD2 is untestable without DNA. TRBV21-1 is a pseudogene segment. The CDR3 extends over 12 amino acids.

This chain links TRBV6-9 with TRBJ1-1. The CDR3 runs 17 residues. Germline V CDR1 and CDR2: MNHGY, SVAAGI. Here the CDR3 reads CASSFTFQIGTNTEAFF.

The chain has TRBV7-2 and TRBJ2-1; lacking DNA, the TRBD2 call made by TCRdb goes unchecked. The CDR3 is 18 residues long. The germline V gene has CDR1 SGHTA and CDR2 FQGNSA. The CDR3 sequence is CASSLAASGRSPDNEQFF.

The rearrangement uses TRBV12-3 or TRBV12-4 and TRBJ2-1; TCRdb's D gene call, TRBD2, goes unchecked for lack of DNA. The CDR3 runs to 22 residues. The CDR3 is CASSFILPVGTSESGSYNEQFF.

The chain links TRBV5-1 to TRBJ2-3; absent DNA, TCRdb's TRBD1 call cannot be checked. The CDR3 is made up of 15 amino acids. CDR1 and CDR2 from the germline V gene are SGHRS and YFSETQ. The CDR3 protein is CASSSESPVTDTQYF.

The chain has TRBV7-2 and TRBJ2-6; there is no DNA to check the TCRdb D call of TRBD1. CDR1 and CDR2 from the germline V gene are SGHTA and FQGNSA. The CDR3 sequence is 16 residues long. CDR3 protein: CASSLGPPRGANVLTF.

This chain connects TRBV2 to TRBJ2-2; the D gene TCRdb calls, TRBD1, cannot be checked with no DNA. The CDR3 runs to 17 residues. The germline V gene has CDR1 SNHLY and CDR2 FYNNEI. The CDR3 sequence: CASSFSRGMNTGELFFF.

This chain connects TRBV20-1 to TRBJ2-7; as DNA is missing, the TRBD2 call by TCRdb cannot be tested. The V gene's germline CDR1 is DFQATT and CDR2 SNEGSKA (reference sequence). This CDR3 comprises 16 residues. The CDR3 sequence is CSASGVAGGPSYEQYF.

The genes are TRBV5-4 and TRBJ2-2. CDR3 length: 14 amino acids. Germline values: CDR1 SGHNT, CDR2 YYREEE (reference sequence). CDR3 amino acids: CASSPILRTGELFF.

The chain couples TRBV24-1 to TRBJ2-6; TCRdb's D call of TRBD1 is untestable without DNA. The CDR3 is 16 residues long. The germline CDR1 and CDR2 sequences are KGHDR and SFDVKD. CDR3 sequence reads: CATSVGGAPGANVLTF.

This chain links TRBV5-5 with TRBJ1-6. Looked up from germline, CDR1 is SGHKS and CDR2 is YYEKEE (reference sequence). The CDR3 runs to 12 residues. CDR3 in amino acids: CASSLEVSPLHF.

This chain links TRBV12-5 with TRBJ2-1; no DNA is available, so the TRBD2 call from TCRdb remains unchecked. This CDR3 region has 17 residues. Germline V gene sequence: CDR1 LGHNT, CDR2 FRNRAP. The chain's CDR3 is CASGPRLAGSAYNEQFF.

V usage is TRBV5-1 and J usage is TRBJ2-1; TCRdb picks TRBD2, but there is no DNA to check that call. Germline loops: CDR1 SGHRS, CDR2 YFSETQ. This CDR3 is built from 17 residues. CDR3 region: CASSPRTSGSSYNEQFF.

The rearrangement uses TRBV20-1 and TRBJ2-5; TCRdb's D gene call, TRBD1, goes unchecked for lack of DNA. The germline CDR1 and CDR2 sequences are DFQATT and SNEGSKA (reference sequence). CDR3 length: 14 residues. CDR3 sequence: CSAPGQGALGTQYF.

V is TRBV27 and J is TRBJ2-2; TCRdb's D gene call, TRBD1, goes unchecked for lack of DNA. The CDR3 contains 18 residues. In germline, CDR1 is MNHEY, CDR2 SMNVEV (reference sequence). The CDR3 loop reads CASSLAGSRQGLTGELFF.

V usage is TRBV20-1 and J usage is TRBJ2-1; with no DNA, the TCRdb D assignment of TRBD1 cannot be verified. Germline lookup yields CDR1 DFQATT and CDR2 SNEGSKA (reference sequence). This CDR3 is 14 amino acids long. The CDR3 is CSASPPLAYNEQFF.

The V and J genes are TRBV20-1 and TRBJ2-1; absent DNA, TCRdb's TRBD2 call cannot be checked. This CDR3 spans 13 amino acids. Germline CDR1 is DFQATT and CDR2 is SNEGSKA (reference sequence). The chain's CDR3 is CSASGLVFNEQFF.

The CDR3 loop is CASSLALLKNEQFF. The chain joins TRBV7-2 to TRBJ2-1. The CDR3 has 14 amino acids. CDR1 and CDR2 from the germline V gene are SGHTA and FQGNSA. The full variable domain, in which reference TRBV7-2 and TRBJ2-1 provide the parts outside the CDR3, is GAGVSQSPSNKVTEKGKDVELRCDPISGHTALYWYRQSLGQGLEFLIYFQGNSAPDKSGLPSDRFSAERTGGSVSTLTIQRTQQEDSAVYLCASSLALLKNEQFFGPGTRLTVL.

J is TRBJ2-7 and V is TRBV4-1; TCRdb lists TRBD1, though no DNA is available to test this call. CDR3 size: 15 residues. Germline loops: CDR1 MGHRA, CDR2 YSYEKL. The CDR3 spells CASSQLQGAAYEQYF.

CDR3 sequence: CSATTGRSSYEQYF. The chain uses TRBV20-1 and TRBJ2-7; TCRdb proposes TRBD1, but this gene call is untestable without DNA. There are 14 residues in the CDR3. CDR1 is DFQATT and CDR2 is SNEGSKA in the germline V gene (reference sequence).

The CDR3 spells CASSQERLGNSHGYTF. J is TRBJ1-2 and V is TRBV4-2. The CDR3 totals 16 residues. CDR1 is LGHNA and CDR2 is YNFKEQ in the germline V gene.

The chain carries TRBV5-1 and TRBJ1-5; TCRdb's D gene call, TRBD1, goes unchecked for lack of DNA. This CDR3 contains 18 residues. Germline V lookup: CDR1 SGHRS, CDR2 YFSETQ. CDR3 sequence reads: CASSLEGGGQGSSQPQHF.